This TCR beta chain was retrieved from a study of OX40 agonist ivuxolimab in advanced cancers. Study summary: Treatment received earlier with anti-PD-1, anti-PD-L1 or anti-CTLA-4 agents was allowed, and around 40% had some. Study-wide findings and caveats: Within 6 weeks, CD4+ and CD8+ blood T cells expanded clonally at 0.1 to 3.0 mg/kg.

CDR3 length: 13 amino acids. TCRdb keeps only in-frame clones here, not all; method: immunoSEQ multiplex PCR. The sample lists about 77,000 clones, around 83% occurring once. Concerning this clone itself: What it binds is not known.

This sequence joins TRBV7-5 and TRBJ2-5; TRBD1, as called in the table, went unchecked against the DNA. TRBV7-5 corresponds to a pseudogene. The sequenced sample was CD4+ or CD8+ T cells sorted from blood, obtained in a trial of the OX40 agonist ivuxolimab. The sequence was obtained from an adult with an advanced solid tumor such as melanoma, head and neck, liver or kidney cancer. The CDR3 DNA reads as TGTGTCAGAAGCTTACGCAGTCAAGAGACCCAGTACTTC. Its translation: CVRSLRSQETQYF.